Listed below are T cell receptor beta chains from one sample, sequenced in a study of blood T cells in healthy people across ages. Each CDR3 protein is one row after TCRdb ran MiXCR on the 5' RACE reads. The table lists hundreds of thousands of distinct CDR3 sequences, approximately 53% of them singletons. Sequenced material: blood. The receptor source for this set is an older man in good health. CDR3s include the opening cysteine and the closing phenylalanine or tryptophan. A D gene is named only where the DNA matches it firmly. Some rows have no size entry. The others give once, few or many, or a class for an expanded clone.

d_gene: TRBD1; abundance: .; v_gene: TRBV10-3; j_gene: TRBJ2-1; CDR3aa: CAIRPGQGKYEQFF; CDR3nt: TGTGCCATCAGACCGGGACAGGGAAAGTATGAGCAGTTCTTC
d_gene: .; abundance: many; v_gene: TRBV7-6; j_gene: TRBJ2-2; CDR3aa: CASSLGTPQNTGELFF; CDR3nt: TGTGCCAGCAGCTTAGGAACTCCCCAGAACACCGGGGAGCTGTTTTTT
d_gene: TRBD2; abundance: .; v_gene: TRBV20-1; j_gene: TRBJ2-3; CDR3aa: CSTGGSTDTQYF; CDR3nt: TGCAGCACGGGGGGGAGCACAGATACGCAGTATTTT
d_gene: .; abundance: .; v_gene: TRBV5-1; j_gene: TRBJ2-3; CDR3aa: CAGSLGTRADTQYF; CDR3nt: TGCGCCGGCAGCTTGGGCACTAGGGCGGATACGCAGTATTTT
d_gene: TRBD2; abundance: few; v_gene: TRBV28; j_gene: TRBJ2-1; CDR3aa: CASSPHLGLLAGGSSYNEQFF; CDR3nt: TGTGCCAGCAGTCCTCACTTGGGGCTACTAGCGGGAGGGAGTTCCTACAATGAGCAGTTCTTC
d_gene: TRBD1; abundance: .; v_gene: TRBV6-1; j_gene: TRBJ2-3; CDR3aa: CASSERQGTVHRYAYF; CDR3nt: TGTGCCAGCAGTGAACGACAGGGAACGGTACACAGATACGCGTATTTT
d_gene: TRBD1; abundance: .; v_gene: TRBV5-1; j_gene: TRBJ2-3; CDR3aa: CASNPGGTGVTDTQYF; CDR3nt: TGCGCCAGCAACCCCGGGGGGACAGGGGTAACAGATACGCAGTATTTT
d_gene: .; abundance: once; v_gene: TRBV30; j_gene: TRBJ2-5; CDR3aa: CAWSVHRRETQYF; CDR3nt: TGTGCCTGGAGTGTACATAGGAGGGAGACCCAGTACTTC
d_gene: TRBD2; abundance: .; v_gene: TRBV20-1; j_gene: TRBJ2-7; CDR3aa: CSAHSGKAYEQYF; CDR3nt: TGCAGTGCTCACAGCGGGAAGGCCTACGAGCAGTACTTC
d_gene: .; abundance: .; v_gene: TRBV7-9; j_gene: TRBJ1-1; CDR3aa: CASTRAGGEAFF; CDR3nt: TGTGCCAGCACCCGGGCGGGTGGAGAAGCTTTCTTT
d_gene: .; abundance: few; v_gene: TRBV10-3; j_gene: TRBJ1-6; CDR3aa: CAIRDTYNSPLHF; CDR3nt: TGTGCCATCAGGGACACCTATAATTCACCCCTCCACTTT
d_gene: TRBD2; abundance: few; v_gene: TRBV20-1; j_gene: TRBJ2-1; CDR3aa: CSAIGLGGSIYNEQFF; CDR3nt: TGCAGTGCCATCGGCCTTGGCGGGAGTATCTACAATGAGCAGTTCTTC
d_gene: .; abundance: .; v_gene: TRBV4-1; j_gene: TRBJ2-5; CDR3aa: CASSQDSGTQYF; CDR3nt: TGCGCCAGCAGCCAAGATAGCGGGACCCAGTACTTC
d_gene: .; abundance: .; v_gene: TRBV5-6; j_gene: TRBJ2-5; CDR3aa: CASSLSGLLQETQYF; CDR3nt: TGTGCCAGCAGCTTGAGCGGCCTCCTCCAAGAGACCCAGTACTTC
d_gene: .; abundance: few; v_gene: TRBV27; j_gene: TRBJ2-7; CDR3aa: CASSLSRGLPYEQYF; CDR3nt: TGTGCCAGCAGTTTAAGCCGGGGGCTTCCCTACGAGCAGTACTTC
d_gene: .; abundance: .; v_gene: TRBV5-1; j_gene: TRBJ1-2; CDR3aa: CASSLGEAGYTF; CDR3nt: TGCGCCAGCAGCTTGGGGGAGGCAGGCTACACCTTC
d_gene: TRBD1; abundance: .; v_gene: TRBV15; j_gene: TRBJ1-2; CDR3aa: CTTSRDQGAVYGYTF; CDR3nt: TGTACCACCAGCAGAGACCAGGGGGCAGTCTATGGCTACACCTTC
d_gene: .; abundance: .; v_gene: TRBV6-1; j_gene: TRBJ2-3; CDR3aa: CASSESRSVSDTQYF; CDR3nt: TGTGCCAGCAGTGAGAGTCGGAGCGTCTCAGATACGCAGTATTTT
d_gene: .; abundance: few; v_gene: TRBV29-1; j_gene: TRBJ1-2; CDR3aa: CSASQGTTNYGYTF; CDR3nt: TGCAGCGCGTCACAGGGAACAACTAACTATGGCTACACCTTC
d_gene: .; abundance: .; v_gene: TRBV7-9; j_gene: TRBJ2-7; CDR3aa: CASSFPQGGGLGEQYF; CDR3nt: TGTGCCAGCAGCTTCCCCCAGGGAGGGGGATTGGGCGAGCAGTACTTC
d_gene: TRBD1; abundance: .; v_gene: TRBV20-1; j_gene: TRBJ2-3; CDR3aa: CSASPGQGMYTDTQYF; CDR3nt: TGCAGTGCTAGTCCCGGACAGGGAATGTATACAGATACGCAGTATTTT
d_gene: .; abundance: .; v_gene: TRBV28; j_gene: TRBJ2-5; CDR3aa: CASSFPSTGRETQYF; CDR3nt: TGTGCCAGCAGTTTCCCCTCGACAGGAAGAGAGACCCAGTACTTC
d_gene: .; abundance: .; v_gene: TRBV5-5; j_gene: TRBJ2-7; CDR3aa: CASSLGTYSYEQYF; CDR3nt: TGTGCCAGCAGCTTGGGGACCTATTCCTACGAGCAGTACTTC
d_gene: .; abundance: .; v_gene: TRBV5-1; j_gene: TRBJ2-7; CDR3aa: CASNARAGDEQYF; CDR3nt: TGCGCCAGCAACGCGAGGGCAGGGGACGAGCAGTACTTC
d_gene: .; abundance: few; v_gene: TRBV9; j_gene: TRBJ1-2; CDR3aa: CASSDLDYGYTF; CDR3nt: TGTGCCAGCAGCGACTTAGACTATGGCTACACCTTC
d_gene: .; abundance: .; v_gene: TRBV6-6; j_gene: TRBJ1-1; CDR3aa: CASTKTVSSTEAFF; CDR3nt: TGCGCCAGCACCAAGACAGTTTCCAGCACTGAAGCTTTCTTT
d_gene: TRBD2; abundance: .; v_gene: TRBV7-2; j_gene: TRBJ2-3; CDR3aa: CASSFPSGRAGGYAYF; CDR3nt: TGTGCCAGCAGCTTCCCCTCCGGGAGGGCGGGGGGATACGCGTATTTT
d_gene: .; abundance: .; v_gene: TRBV6-5; j_gene: TRBJ1-2; CDR3aa: CASSYSTILRGDGYTF; CDR3nt: TGTGCCAGCAGTTACTCGACTATACTGAGGGGTGACGGCTACACCTTC
d_gene: TRBD2; abundance: .; v_gene: TRBV20-1; j_gene: TRBJ2-1; CDR3aa: CSARTSGGDEQFF; CDR3nt: TGCAGTGCAAGGACTAGCGGGGGGGATGAGCAGTTCTTC
d_gene: .; abundance: .; v_gene: TRBV29-1; j_gene: TRBJ1-4; CDR3aa: CSSWVANEKLFF; CDR3nt: TGCAGCTCCTGGGTTGCTAATGAAAAACTGTTTTTT
d_gene: TRBD2; abundance: few; v_gene: TRBV10-3; j_gene: TRBJ2-7; CDR3aa: CAITETSGGSYEQYF; CDR3nt: TGTGCCATCACCGAGACTAGCGGGGGTTCCTACGAGCAGTACTTC